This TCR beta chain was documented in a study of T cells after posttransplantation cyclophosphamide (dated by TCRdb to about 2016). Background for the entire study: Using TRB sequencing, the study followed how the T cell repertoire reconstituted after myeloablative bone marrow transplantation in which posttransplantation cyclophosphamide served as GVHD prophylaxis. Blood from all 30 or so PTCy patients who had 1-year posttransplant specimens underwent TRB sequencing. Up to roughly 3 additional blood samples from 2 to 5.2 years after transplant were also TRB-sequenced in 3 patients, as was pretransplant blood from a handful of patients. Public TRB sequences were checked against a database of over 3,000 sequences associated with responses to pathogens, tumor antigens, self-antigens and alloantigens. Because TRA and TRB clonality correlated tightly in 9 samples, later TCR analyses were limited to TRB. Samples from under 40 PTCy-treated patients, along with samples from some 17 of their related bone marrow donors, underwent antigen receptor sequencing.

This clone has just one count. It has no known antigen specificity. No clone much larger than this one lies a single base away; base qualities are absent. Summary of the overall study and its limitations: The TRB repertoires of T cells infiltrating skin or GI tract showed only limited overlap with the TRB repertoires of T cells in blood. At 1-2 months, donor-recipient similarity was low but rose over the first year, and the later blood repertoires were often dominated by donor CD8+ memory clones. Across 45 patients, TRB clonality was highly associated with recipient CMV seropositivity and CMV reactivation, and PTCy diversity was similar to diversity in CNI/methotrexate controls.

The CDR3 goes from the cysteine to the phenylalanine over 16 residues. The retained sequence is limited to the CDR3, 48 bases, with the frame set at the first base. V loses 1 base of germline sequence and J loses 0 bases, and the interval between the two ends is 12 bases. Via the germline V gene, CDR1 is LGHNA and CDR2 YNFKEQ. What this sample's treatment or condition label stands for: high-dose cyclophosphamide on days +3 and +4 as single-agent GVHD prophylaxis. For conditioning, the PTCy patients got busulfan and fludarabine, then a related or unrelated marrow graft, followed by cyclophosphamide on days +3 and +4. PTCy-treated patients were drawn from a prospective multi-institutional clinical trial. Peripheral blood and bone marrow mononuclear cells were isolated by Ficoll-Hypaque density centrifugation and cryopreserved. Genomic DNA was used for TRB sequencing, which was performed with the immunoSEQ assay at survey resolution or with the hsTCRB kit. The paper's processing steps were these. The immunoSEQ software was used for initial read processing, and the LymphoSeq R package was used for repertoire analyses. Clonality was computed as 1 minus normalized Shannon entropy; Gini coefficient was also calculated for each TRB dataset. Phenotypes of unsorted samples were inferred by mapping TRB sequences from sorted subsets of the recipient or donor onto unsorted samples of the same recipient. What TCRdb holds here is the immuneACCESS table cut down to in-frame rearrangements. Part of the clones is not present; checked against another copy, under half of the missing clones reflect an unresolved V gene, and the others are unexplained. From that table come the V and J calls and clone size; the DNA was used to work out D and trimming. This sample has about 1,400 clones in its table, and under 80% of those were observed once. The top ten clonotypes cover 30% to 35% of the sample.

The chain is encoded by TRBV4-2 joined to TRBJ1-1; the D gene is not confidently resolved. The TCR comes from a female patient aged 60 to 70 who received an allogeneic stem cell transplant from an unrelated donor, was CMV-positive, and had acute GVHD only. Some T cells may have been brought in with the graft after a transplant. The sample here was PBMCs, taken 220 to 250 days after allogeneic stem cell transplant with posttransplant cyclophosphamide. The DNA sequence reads TGTGCCAGCAGCCAAGCGGGGAACAGCTTGAACACTGAAGCTTTCTTT. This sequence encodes CASSQAGNSLNTEAFF.